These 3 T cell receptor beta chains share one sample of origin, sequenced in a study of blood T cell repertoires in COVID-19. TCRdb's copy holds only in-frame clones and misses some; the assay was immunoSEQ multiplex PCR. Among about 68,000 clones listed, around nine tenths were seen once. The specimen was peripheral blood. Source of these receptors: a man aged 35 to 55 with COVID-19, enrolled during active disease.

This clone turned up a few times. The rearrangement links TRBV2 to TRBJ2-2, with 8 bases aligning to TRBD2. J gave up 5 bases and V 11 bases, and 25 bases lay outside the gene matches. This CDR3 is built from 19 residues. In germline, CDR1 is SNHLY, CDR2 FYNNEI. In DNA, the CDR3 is TGTGCCTCCAGCGGTCCTAGATGGAATGGGCTAGCGGGTACCGGGGAGCTGTTTTTT. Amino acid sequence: CASSGPRWNGLAGTGELFF.

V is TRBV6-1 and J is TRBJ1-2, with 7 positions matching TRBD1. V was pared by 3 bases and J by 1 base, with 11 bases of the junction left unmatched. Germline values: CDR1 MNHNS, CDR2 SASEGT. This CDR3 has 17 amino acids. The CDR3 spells CASSDPYRGRGNYGYTF. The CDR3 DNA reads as TGTGCCAGCAGTGACCCTTACAGGGGCCGAGGTAACTATGGCTACACCTTC.

This CDR3 reads CARSLSGEASQPQHF. The CDR3 DNA is TGTGCCAGAAGCTTGTCGGGGGAGGCTAGTCAGCCCCAGCATTTT. The chain has TRBV5-3 and TRBJ1-5; possibly TRBD1 for D (5 bases). TRBV5-3 is an ORF for which the function is uncertain. The CDR3 length is 15 residues. Trimming took 1 base from V and 6 from J, leaving 14 bases between them.